Reported below is one T cell receptor beta chain. Its specificity is unknown. This entry is derived from a study of blood T cells in healthy people across ages. Study-level findings and limits: A conclusive naive versus antigen-experienced comparison was prevented by the unsorted PBMCs. TCR beta diversity tracked closely with naive T cell percentage. Older individuals had lower TCR beta diversity per million T cells (the decline was roughly linear).

A sample-barcoded 5' primer and a J-beta primer mix were used in a second PCR of roughly 7 to 12 cycles. One entry per CDR3 protein results from TCRdb running MiXCR on the 5' RACE reads. The sample has 980,000 or so distinct CDR3 sequences, about 44% seen once. Peripheral blood was drawn, about 9.1 milliliters per donor. Germline-derived CDR1 and CDR2 are ENHRY and SYGVKD. CDR3 length equals 13 residues. Trimming shortened V by 4 bases and J by 2 bases, and 9 bases separated the two germline ends. V usage is TRBV10-3 and J usage is TRBJ2-7, with a tentative D call TRBD1 (6 bases). The sequenced sample was blood. The receptor comes from a young man in good health. CDR3 in DNA: TGTGCCATCAGTGCGGGACAACCCTACGAGCAGTACTTC. It encodes CAISAGQPYEQYF.